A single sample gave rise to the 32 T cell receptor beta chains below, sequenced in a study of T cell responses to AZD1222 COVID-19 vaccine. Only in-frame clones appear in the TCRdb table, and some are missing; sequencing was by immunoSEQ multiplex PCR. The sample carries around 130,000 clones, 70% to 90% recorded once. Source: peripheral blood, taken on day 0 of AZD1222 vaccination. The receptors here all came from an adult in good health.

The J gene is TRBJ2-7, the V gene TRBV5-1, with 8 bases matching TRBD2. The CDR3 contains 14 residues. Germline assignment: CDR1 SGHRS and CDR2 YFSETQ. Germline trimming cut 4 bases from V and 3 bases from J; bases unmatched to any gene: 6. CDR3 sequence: CASSKGTSGYEQYF. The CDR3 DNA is TGCGCCAGCAGCAAAGGCACTAGCGGCTACGAGCAGTACTTC.

For the CDR3, the DNA is TGCAGCGTTGATAGGGACGGGGAGACCCAGTACTTC. Its translation is CSVDRDGETQYF. V is TRBV29-1 and J is TRBJ2-5, with D tentatively TRBD1 or TRBD2 (5 bases each). This CDR3 comprises 12 residues. Trimming removed 3 bases from V and 5 bases from J, with 10 bases in between. The germline gives CDR1 SQVTM, CDR2 ANQGSEA.

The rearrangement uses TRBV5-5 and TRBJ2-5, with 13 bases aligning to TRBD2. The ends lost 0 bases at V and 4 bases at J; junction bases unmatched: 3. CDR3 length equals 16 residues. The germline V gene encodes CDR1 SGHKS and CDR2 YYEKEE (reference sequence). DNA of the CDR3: TGTGCCAGCAGCTTGGGACTAGCGGGGGGTATAGAGACCCAGTACTTC. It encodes CASSLGLAGGIETQYF.

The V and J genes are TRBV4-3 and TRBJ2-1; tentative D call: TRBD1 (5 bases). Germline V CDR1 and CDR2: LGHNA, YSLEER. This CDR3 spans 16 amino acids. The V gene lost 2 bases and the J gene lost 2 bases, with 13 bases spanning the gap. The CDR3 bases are TGCGCCAGCAGCCAACTCCCAGGGTTCCCCTACAATGAGCAGTTCTTC. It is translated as CASSQLPGFPYNEQFF.

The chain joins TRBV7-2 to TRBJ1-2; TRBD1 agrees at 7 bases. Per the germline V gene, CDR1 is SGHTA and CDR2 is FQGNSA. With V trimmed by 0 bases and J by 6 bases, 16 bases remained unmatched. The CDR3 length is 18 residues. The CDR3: CASSLAGVRGKRSDGYTF. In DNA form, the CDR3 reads TGTGCCAGCAGCTTAGCAGGTGTCAGGGGGAAACGTAGTGATGGCTACACCTTC.

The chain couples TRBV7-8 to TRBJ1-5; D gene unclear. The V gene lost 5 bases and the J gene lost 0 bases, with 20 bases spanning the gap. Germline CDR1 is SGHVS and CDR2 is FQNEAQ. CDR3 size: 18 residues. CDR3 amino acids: CASSPPFGKTDSNQPQHF. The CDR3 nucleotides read TGTGCCAGCAGCCCACCATTTGGAAAGACTGATAGCAATCAGCCCCAGCATTTT.

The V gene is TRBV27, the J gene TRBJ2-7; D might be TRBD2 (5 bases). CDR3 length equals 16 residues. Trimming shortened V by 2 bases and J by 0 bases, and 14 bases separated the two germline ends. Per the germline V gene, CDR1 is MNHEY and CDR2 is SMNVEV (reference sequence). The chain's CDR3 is CASSLTGRGSSYEQYF. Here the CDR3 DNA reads TGTGCCAGCAGTTTAACGGGGAGAGGAAGCTCCTACGAGCAGTACTTC.

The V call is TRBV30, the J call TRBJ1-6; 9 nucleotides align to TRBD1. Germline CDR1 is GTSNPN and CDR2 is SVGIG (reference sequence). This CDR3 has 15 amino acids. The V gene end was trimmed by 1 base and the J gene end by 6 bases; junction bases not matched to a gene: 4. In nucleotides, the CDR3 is TGTGCCTGGAGTGCCGGGACAGGGAGTAATTCACCCCTCCACTTT. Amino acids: CAWSAGTGSNSPLHF.

The CDR3: CATSDASPPYNEQFF. The CDR3 nucleotides read TGTGCCACCAGTGATGCGTCCCCTCCCTACAATGAGCAGTTCTTC. This rearrangement joins TRBV24-1 to TRBJ2-1; D is uncertain. The CDR3 sequence is 15 residues long. CDR1 and CDR2 from the germline V gene are KGHDR and SFDVKD. V dropped 3 bases and J dropped 2 bases, with 10 bases sitting between them.

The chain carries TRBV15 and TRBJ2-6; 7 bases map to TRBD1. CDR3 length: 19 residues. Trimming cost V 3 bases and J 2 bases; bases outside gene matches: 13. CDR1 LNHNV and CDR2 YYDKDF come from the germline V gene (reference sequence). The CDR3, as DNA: TGTGCCACCAGCAGCTCGCAGACAGGGTTTAACGCTGGGGCCAACGTCCTGACTTTC. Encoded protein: CATSSSQTGFNAGANVLTF.

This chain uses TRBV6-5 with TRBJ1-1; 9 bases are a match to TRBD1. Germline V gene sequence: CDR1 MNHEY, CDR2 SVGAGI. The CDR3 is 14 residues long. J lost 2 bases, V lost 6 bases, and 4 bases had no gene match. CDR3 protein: CASRKTGGNTEAFF. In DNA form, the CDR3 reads TGTGCCAGCAGAAAGACAGGGGGAAACACTGAAGCTTTCTTT.

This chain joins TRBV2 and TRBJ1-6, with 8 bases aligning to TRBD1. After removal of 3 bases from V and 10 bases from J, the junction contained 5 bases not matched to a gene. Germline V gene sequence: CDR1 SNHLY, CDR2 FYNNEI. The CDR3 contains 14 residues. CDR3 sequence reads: CASSDSQGVSPLHF. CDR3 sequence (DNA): TGTGCCAGCAGTGACTCACAGGGGGTCTCACCCCTCCACTTT. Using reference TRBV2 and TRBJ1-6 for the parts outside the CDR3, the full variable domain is EPEVTQTPSHQVTQMGQEVILRCVPISNHLYFYWYRQILGQKVEFLVSFYNNEISEKSEIFDDQFSVERPDGSNFTLKIRSTKLEDSAMYFCASSDSQGVSPLHFGNGTRLTVT.

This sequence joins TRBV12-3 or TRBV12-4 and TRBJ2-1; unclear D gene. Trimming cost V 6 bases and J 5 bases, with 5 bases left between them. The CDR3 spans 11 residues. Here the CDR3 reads CASSIHNEQFF. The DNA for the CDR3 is TGTGCCAGCAGCATTCACAATGAGCAGTTCTTC.

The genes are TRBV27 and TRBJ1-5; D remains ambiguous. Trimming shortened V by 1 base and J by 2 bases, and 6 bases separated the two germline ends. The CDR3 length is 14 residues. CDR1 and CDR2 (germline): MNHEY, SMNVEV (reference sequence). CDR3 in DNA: TGTGCCAGCAGTTTATTCCAGGGCAATCAGCCCCAGCATTTT. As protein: CASSLFQGNQPQHF.

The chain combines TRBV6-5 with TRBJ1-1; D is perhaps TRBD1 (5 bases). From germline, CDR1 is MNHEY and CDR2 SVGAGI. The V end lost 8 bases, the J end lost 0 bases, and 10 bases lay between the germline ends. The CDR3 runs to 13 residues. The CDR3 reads CASHRIMNTEAFF. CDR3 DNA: TGTGCCAGCCACAGGATTATGAACACTGAAGCTTTCTTT.

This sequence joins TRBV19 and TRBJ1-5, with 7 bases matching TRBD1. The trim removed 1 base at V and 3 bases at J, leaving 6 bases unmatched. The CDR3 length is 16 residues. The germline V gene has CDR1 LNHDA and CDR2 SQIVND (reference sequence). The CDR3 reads CASSIVATGFNQPQHF. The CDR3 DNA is TGTGCCAGTAGTATAGTAGCGACAGGGTTCAATCAGCCCCAGCATTTT.

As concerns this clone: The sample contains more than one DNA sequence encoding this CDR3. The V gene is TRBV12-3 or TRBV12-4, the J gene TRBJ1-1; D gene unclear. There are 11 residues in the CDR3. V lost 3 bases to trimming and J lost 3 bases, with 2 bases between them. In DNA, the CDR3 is TGTGCCAGCAGTTTCTACACTGAAGCTTTCTTT. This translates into CASSFYTEAFF.

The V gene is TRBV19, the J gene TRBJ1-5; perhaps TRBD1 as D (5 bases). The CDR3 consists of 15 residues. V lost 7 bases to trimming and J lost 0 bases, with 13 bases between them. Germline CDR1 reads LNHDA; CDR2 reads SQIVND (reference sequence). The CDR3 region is CASTLDTYSNQPQHF. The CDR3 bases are TGTGCCAGTACCCTGGACACATATAGCAATCAGCCCCAGCATTTT.

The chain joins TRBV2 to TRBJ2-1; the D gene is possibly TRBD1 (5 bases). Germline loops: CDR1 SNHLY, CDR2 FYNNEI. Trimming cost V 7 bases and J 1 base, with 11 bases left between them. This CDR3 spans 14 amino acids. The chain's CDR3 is CASTPQGSYNEQFF. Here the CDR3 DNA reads TGTGCCAGCACTCCTCAGGGATCCTACAATGAGCAGTTCTTC.

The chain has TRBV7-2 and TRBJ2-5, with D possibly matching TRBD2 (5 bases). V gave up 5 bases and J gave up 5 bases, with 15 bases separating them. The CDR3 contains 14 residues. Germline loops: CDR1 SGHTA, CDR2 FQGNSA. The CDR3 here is CASSQSGSRETQYF. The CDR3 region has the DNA TGTGCCAGCAGCCAGAGCGGTAGCCGGGAGACCCAGTACTTC.

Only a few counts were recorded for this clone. The CDR3 DNA reads TGCGCCAGCAGCCGGGAGGTCGGTGGCACTGAAGCTTTCTTT. It specifies CASSREVGGTEAFF. The chain recombines TRBV5-1 with TRBJ1-1, with unresolved D. Between the trimmed V and J ends, which lost 4 bases and 4 bases, there was a span of 14 bases. This CDR3 comprises 14 residues. CDR1 SGHRS and CDR2 YFSETQ come from the germline V gene.

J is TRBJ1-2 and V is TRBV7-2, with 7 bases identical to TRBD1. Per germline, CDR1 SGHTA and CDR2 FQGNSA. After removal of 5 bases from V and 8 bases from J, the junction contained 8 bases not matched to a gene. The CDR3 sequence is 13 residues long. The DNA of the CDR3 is TGTGCCAGCAGCGGGGCAGGGGGACGGGGCTACACCTTC. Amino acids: CASSGAGGRGYTF.

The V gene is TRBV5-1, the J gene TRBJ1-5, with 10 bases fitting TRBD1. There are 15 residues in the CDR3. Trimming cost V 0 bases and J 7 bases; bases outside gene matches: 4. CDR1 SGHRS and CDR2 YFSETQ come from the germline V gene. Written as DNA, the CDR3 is TGCGCCAGCAGCTTGGGGGACAGGGGAGGCCAGCCCCAGCATTTT. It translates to CASSLGDRGGQPQHF.

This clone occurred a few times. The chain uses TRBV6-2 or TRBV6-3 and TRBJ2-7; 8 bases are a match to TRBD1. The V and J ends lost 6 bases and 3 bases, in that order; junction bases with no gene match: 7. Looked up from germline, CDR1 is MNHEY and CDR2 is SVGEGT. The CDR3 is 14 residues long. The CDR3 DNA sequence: TGTGCCAGCAGCCTTGGAGGGACAGGCTACGAGCAGTACTTC. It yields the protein CASSLGGTGYEQYF.

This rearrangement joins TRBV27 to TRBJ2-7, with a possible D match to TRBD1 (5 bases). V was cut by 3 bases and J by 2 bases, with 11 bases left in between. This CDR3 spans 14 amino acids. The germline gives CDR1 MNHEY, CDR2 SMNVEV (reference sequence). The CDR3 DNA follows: TGTGCCAGCAGTTTTTTCCAGGGTCCCTACGAGCAGTACTTC. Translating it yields CASSFFQGPYEQYF.

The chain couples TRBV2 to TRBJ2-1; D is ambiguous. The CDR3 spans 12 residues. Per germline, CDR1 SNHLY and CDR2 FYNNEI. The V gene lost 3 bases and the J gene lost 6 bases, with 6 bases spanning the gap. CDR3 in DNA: TGTGCCAGCAGTGACCTAAGCAATGAGCAGTTCTTC. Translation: CASSDLSNEQFF.

The CDR3 is CASSLEGVRNQPQHF. CDR3 coding DNA: TGCGCCAGCAGCTTGGAGGGGGTGCGCAATCAGCCCCAGCATTTT. V is TRBV5-1 and J is TRBJ1-5; tentative D call: TRBD1 (6 bases). The V and J ends lost 0 bases and 2 bases respectively, with 9 bases between them. Germline values: CDR1 SGHRS, CDR2 YFSETQ. This CDR3 is 15 amino acids long. Filled out from reference TRBV5-1 and TRBJ1-5, the complete variable domain reads KAGVTQTPRYLIKTRGQQVTLSCSPISGHRSVSWYQQTPGQGLQFLFEYFSETQRNKGNFPGRFSGRQFSNSRSEMNVSTLELGDSALYLCASSLEGVRNQPQHFGDGTRLSIL.

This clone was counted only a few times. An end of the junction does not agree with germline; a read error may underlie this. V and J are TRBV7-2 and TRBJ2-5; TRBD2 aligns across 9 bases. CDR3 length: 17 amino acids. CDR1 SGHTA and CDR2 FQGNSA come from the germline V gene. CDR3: CASSLAGIAGVGETQYF. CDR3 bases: TGTGCCAGCAGCCTAGCGGGGATAGCGGGAGTGGGAGAGACCCAGTACTTC.

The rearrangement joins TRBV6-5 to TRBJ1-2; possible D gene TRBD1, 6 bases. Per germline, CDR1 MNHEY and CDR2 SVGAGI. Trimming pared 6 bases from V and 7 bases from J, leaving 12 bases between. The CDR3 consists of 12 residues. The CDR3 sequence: CASRQGGFGYTF. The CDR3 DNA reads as TGTGCCAGCAGACAGGGTGGATTTGGCTACACCTTC.

CDR3 sequence (DNA): TGTGCCAGCAGCAGACTAGCGGCGAACACCGGGGAGCTGTTTTTT. Protein sequence: CASSRLAANTGELFF. This rearrangement joins TRBV6-2 or TRBV6-3 to TRBJ2-2, with TRBD2 matching over 9 bases. Germline V gene lookup returns CDR1 MNHEY and CDR2 SVGEGT. V shed 6 bases and J 0 bases; nucleotides not matched to a gene: 2. The CDR3 totals 15 residues.

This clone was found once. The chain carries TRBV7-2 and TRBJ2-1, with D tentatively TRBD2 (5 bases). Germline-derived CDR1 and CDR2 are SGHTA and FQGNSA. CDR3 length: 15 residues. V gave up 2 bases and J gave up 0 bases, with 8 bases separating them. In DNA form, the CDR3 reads TGTGCCAGCAGCTTAAGAGGGAGCTCCTACAATGAGCAGTTCTTC. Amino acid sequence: CASSLRGSSYNEQFF.

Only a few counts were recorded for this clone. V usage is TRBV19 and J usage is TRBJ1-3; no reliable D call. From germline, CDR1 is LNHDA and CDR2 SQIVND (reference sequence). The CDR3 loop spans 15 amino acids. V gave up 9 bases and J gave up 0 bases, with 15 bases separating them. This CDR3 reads CARALREYSGNTIYF. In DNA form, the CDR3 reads TGTGCCAGAGCCCTCAGAGAATACTCTGGAAACACCATATATTTT. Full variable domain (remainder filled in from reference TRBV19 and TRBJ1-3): DGGITQSPKYLFRKEGQNVTLSCEQNLNHDAMYWYRQDPGQGLRLIYYSQIVNDFQKGDIAEGYSVSREKKESFPLTVTSAQKNPTAFYLCARALREYSGNTIYFGEGSWLTVV.